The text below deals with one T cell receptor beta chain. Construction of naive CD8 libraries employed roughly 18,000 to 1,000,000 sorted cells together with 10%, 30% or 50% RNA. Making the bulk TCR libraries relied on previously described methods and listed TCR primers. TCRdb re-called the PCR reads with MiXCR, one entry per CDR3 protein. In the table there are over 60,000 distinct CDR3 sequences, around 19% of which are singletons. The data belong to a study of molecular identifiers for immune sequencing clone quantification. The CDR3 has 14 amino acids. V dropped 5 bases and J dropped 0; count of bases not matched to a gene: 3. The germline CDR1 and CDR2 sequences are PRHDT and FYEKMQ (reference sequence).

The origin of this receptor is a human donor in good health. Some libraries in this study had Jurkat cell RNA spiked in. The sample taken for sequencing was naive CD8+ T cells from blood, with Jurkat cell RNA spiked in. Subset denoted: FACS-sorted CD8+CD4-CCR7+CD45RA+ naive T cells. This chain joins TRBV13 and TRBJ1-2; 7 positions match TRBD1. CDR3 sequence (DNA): TGTGCCAGCAGCCCGGGACAGTCTAACTATGGCTACACCTTC. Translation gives CASSPGQSNYGYTF.